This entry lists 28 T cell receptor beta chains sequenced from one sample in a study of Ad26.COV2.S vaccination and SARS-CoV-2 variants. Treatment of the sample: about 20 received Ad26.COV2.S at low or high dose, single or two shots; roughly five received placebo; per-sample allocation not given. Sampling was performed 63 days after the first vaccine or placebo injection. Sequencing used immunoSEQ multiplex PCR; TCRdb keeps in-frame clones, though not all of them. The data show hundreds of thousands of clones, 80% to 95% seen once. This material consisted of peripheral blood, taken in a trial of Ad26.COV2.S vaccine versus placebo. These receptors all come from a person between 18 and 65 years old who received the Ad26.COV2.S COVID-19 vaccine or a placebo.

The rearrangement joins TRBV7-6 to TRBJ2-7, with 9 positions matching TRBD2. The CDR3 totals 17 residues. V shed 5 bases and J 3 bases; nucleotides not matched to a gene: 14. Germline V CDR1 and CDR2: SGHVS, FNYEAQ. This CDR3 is CASSRLGTSRPDYEQYF. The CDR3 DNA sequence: TGTGCCAGCAGCCGCCTCGGGACTAGCCGTCCCGACTACGAGCAGTACTTC.

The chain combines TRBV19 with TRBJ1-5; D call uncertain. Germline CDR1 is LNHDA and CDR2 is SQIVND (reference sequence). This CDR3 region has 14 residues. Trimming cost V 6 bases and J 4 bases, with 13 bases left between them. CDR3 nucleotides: TGTGCCAGTAGGCAAACAGTATTAAATCAGCCCCAGCATTTT. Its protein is CASRQTVLNQPQHF.

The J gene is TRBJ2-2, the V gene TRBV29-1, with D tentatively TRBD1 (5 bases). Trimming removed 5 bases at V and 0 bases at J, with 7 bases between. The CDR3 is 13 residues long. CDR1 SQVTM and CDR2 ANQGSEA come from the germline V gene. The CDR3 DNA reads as TGCAGCGTTCAGGGCGCGAACACCGGGGAGCTGTTTTTT. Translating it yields CSVQGANTGELFF.

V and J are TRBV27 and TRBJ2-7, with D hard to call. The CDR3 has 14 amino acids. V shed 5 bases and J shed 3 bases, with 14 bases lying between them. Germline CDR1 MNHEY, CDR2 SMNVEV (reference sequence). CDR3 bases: TGTGCCAGCAGTCAGGCGTCCACCTTCTACGAGCAGTACTTC. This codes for CASSQASTFYEQYF.

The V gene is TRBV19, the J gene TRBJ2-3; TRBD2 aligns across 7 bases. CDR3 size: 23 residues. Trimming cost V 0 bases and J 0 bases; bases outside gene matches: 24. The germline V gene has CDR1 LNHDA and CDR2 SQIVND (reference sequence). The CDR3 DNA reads TGTGCCAGTAGTATAGATCCCCCGGGGAGGAGGGCTAGCGGCAGACCTAGCACAGATACGCAGTATTTT. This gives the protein CASSIDPPGRRASGRPSTDTQYF.

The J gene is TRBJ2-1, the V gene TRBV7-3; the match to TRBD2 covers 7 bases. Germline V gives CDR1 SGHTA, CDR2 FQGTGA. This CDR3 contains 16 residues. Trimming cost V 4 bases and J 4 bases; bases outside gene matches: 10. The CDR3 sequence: CASSSPGGRGYNEQFF. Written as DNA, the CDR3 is TGTGCCAGCAGCTCCCCCGGCGGGAGAGGTTACAATGAGCAGTTCTTC. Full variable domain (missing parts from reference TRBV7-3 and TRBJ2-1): GAGVSQTPSNKVTEKGKYVELRCDPISGHTALYWYRQSLGQGPEFLIYFQGTGAADDSGLPNDRFFAVRPEGSVSTLKIQRTERGDSAVYLCASSSPGGRGYNEQFFGPGTRLTVL.

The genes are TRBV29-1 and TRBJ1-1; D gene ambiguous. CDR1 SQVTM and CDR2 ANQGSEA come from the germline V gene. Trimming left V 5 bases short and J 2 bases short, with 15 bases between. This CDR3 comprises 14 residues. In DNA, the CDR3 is TGCAGCGTTTCAGTCGCCGCTAAAAACACTGAAGCTTTCTTT. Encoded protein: CSVSVAAKNTEAFF.

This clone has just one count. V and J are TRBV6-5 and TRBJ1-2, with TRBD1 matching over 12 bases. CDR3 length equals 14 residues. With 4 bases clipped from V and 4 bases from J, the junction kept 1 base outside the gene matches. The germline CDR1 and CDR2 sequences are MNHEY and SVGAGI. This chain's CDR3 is CASSWGQGAYGYTF. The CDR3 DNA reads TGTGCCAGCAGTTGGGGACAGGGGGCCTATGGCTACACCTTC.

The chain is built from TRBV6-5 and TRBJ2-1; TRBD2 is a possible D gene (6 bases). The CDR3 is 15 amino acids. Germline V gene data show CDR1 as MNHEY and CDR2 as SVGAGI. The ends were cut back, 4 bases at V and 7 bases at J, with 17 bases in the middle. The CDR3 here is CASSSSGGLRNEQFF. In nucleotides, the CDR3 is TGTGCCAGCAGTTCCTCCGGAGGGTTAAGAAATGAGCAGTTCTTC.

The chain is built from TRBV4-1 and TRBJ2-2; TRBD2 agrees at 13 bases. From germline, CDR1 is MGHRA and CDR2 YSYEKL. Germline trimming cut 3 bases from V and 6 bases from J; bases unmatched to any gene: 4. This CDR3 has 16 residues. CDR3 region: CASSQWTSGSSGELFF. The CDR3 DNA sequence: TGCGCCAGCAGCCAGTGGACTAGCGGGAGTTCCGGGGAGCTGTTTTTT.

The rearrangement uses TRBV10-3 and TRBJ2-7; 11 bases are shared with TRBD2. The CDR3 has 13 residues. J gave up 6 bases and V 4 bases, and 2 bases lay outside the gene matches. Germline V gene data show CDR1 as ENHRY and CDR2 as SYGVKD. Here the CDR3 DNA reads TGTGCCATCAGTGGAACTAGCGGGAGCGAGCAGTACTTC. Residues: CAISGTSGSEQYF.

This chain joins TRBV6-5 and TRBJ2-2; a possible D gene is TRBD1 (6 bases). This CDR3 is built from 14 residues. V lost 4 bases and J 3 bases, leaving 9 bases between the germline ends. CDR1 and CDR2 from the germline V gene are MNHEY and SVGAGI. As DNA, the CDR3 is TGTGCCAGCAGTTCCGGGACACACACCGGGGAGCTGTTTTTT. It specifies CASSSGTHTGELFF.

CDR3 DNA sequence: TGCAGTGCTTCACGGTCCCATGAAGCTTTCTTT. Its protein product is CSASRSHEAFF. The J gene is TRBJ1-1, the V gene TRBV20-1, with unresolved D. Germline V lookup: CDR1 DFQATT, CDR2 SNEGSKA (reference sequence). Trimming removed 5 bases from V and 7 bases from J, with 11 bases in between. The CDR3 is made up of 11 amino acids.

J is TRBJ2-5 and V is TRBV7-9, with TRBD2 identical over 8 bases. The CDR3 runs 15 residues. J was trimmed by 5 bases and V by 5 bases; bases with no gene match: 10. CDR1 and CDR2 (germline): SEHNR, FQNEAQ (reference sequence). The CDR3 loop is CASSTPAGDWETQYF. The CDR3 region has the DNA TGTGCCAGCAGCACCCCAGCGGGAGATTGGGAGACCCAGTACTTC.

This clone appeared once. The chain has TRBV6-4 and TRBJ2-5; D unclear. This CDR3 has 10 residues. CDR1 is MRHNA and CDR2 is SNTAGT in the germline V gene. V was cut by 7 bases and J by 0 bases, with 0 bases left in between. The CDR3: CASNQETQYF. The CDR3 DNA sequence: TGTGCCAGCAACCAAGAGACCCAGTACTTC.

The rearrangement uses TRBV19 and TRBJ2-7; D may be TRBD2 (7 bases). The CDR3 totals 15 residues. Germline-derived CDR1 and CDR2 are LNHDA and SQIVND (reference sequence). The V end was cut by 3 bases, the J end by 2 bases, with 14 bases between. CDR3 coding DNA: TGTGCCAGTAGTATTGGGGGGGCGCCGACCTACGAGCAGTACTTC. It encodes CASSIGGAPTYEQYF.

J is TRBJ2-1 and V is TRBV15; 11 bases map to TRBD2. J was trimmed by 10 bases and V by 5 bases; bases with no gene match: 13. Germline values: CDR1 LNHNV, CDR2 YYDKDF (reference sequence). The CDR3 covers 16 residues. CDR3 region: CATSYTSGRVAWEQFF. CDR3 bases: TGTGCCACCAGCTATACTAGCGGGAGAGTGGCATGGGAGCAGTTCTTC. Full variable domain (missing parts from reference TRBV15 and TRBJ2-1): DAMVIQNPRYQVTQFGKPVTLSCSQTLNHNVMYWYQQKSSQAPKLLFHYYDKDFNNEADTPDNFQSRRPNTSFCFLDIRSPGLGDTAMYLCATSYTSGRVAWEQFFGPGTRLTVL.

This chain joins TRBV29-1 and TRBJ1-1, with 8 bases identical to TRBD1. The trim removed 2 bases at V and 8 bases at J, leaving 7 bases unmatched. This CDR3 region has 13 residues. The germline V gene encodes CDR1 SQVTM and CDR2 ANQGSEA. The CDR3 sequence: CSVELDRVAEAFF. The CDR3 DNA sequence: TGCAGCGTTGAATTGGACAGGGTAGCGGAAGCTTTCTTT.

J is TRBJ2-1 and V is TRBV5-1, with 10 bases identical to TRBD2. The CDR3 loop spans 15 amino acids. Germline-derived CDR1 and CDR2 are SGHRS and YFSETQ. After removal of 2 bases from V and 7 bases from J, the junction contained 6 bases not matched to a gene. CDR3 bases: TGCGCCAGCAGCTTCCTAGCGGGAGAGGAAAATGAGCAGTTCTTC. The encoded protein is CASSFLAGEENEQFF.

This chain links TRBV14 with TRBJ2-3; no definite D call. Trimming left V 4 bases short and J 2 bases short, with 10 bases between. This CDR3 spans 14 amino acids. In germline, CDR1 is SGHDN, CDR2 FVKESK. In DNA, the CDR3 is TGTGCCAGCAGCCGCGGAGATTTCACAGATACGCAGTATTTT. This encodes CASSRGDFTDTQYF.

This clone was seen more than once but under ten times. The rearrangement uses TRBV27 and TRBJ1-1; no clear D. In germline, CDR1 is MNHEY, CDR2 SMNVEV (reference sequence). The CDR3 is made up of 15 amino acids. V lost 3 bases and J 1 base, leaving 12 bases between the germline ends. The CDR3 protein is CASSLSVRSNTEAFF. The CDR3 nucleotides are TGTGCCAGCAGTTTGTCGGTCAGATCGAACACTGAAGCTTTCTTT.

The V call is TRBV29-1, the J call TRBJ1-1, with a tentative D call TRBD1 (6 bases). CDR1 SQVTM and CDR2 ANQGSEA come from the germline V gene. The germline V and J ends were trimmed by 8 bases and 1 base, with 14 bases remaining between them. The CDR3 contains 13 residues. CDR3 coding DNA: TGCAGCCTCAGGACAGCTTGGAACACTGAAGCTTTCTTT. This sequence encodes CSLRTAWNTEAFF.

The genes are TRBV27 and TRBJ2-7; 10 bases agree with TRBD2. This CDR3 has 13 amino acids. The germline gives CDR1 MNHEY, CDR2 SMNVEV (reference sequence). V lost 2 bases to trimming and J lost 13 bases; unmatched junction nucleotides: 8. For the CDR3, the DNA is TGTGCCAGCAGTTTAGCTCTAGCGGGAGAAAGATACTTC. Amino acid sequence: CASSLALAGERYF.

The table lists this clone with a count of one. CDR3 nucleotide sequence: TGTGCCAGCAGTTCTAGCGGGAGAAGAGAGGAGCTGTTTTTT. The encoded protein is CASSSSGRREELFF. The rearrangement joins TRBV6-5 to TRBJ2-2; 10 nucleotides agree with TRBD2. V gave up 4 bases and J gave up 10 bases; unmatched junction bases: 6. Germline CDR1 MNHEY, CDR2 SVGAGI. The CDR3 length is 14 residues.

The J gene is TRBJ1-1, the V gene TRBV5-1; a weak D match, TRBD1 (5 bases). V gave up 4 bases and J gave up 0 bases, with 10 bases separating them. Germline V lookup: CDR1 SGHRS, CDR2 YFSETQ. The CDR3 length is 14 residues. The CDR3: CASSPGRMNTEAFF. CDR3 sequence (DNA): TGCGCCAGCAGCCCGGGACGTATGAACACTGAAGCTTTCTTT.

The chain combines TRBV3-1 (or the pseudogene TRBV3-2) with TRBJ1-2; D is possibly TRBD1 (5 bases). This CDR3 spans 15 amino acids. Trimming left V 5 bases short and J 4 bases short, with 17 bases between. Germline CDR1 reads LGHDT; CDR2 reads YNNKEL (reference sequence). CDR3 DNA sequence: TGTGCCAGCAGCTCGCCGGGACGGTCGATCTATGGCTACACCTTC. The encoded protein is CASSSPGRSIYGYTF.

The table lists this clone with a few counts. The CDR3 sequence is CASSDRGPNTGELFF. The CDR3 coding sequence is TGTGCCAGCAGCGACAGGGGGCCGAACACCGGGGAGCTGTTTTTT. This chain uses TRBV11-3 with TRBJ2-2; 10 bases line up with TRBD1. Germline V gives CDR1 SGHNT, CDR2 YENEEA. V was pared by 5 bases and J by 0 bases, with 0 bases of the junction left unmatched. The CDR3 totals 15 residues.

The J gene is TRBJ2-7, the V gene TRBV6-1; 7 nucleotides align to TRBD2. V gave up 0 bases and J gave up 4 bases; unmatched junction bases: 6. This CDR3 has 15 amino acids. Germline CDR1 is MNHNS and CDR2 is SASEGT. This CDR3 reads CASSEALSGKYEQYF. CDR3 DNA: TGTGCCAGCAGTGAAGCGCTCAGCGGGAAGTACGAGCAGTACTTC.